Following are 28 T cell receptor beta chains from one sample sequenced in a study of blood T cell repertoires in COVID-19. Repertoires were generated with immunoSEQ multiplex PCR, while TCRdb's copy carries only in-frame clones and drops some. The table records just over 200,000 clones, about three quarters of them present only once. Input material: peripheral blood. These receptors were obtained from a woman in her seventies with acute or convalescent COVID-19.

This clone was recorded many times. The gene calls are TRBV9 and TRBJ2-2; 7 nucleotides agree with TRBD2. Germline CDR1 reads SGDLS; CDR2 reads YYNGEE. There are 16 residues in the CDR3. With 1 base clipped from V and 4 bases from J, the junction kept 7 bases outside the gene matches. The CDR3: CASSVSWKRGTGELFF. The CDR3 DNA reads as TGTGCCAGCAGCGTATCGTGGAAGCGGGGCACCGGGGAGCTGTTTTTT. The whole variable domain, filled in from reference TRBV9 and TRBJ2-2, reads DSGVTQTPKHLITATGQRVTLRCSPRSGDLSVYWYQQSLDQGLQFLIQYYNGEERAKGNILERFSAQQFPDLHSELNLSSLELGDSALYFCASSVSWKRGTGELFFGEGSRLTVL.

This clone was observed a single time. Other nucleotide sequences from this sample produce the same CDR3. The chain is built from TRBV3-1 (or the pseudogene TRBV3-2) and TRBJ1-2, with 7 bases lining up with TRBD1. Trimming at V came to 1 base and at J to 1 base, leaving 6 bases not matched to a gene. The CDR3 is made up of 16 amino acids. From germline, CDR1 is LGHDT and CDR2 YNNKEL (reference sequence). For the CDR3, the DNA is TGTGCCAGCAGCCAAGGGACAGGTCGTTATAACTATGGCTACACCTTC. It encodes CASSQGTGRYNYGYTF.

The chain combines TRBV29-1 with TRBJ2-7; the match to TRBD2 covers 9 bases. Germline V gene data show CDR1 as SQVTM and CDR2 as ANQGSEA. This CDR3 comprises 14 residues. The V and J ends lost 3 bases and 3 bases, in that order; junction bases with no gene match: 6. This CDR3 reads CSVEGLAGIYEQYF. Here the CDR3 DNA reads TGCAGCGTTGAGGGGCTAGCGGGAATCTACGAGCAGTACTTC.

The V and J genes are TRBV12-3 or TRBV12-4 and TRBJ2-7; possibly TRBD1 for D (6 bases). With 5 bases removed from V and 2 bases from J, the gap between germline ends came to 10 bases. This CDR3 comprises 13 residues. CDR3 coding DNA: TGTGCCAGCAGTCACTCAGGGGCCTACGAGCAGTACTTC. It translates to CASSHSGAYEQYF.

This clone was picked up a small number of times. The chain has TRBV5-4 and TRBJ2-3; the D gene is possibly TRBD2 (6 bases). The length of the CDR3 is 15 residues. Between the trimmed V and J ends, which lost 4 bases and 1 base, there was a span of 13 bases. Germline V lookup: CDR1 SGHNT, CDR2 YYREEE (reference sequence). The DNA for the CDR3 is TGTGCCAGCAGCCCCGGGACTCCAGGCACAGATACGCAGTATTTT. This codes for CASSPGTPGTDTQYF.

J is TRBJ2-6 and V is TRBV7-2; TRBD1 matches at 7 bases. CDR1 and CDR2 from the germline V gene are SGHTA and FQGNSA. There are 16 residues in the CDR3. The ends lost 6 bases at V and 1 base at J; junction bases unmatched: 6. The DNA of the CDR3 is TGTGCCAGCAGTCTAAGACAGGGTTCTGGGGCCAACGTCCTGACTTTC. It specifies CASSLRQGSGANVLTF.

The chain employs TRBV20-1 and TRBJ2-2; D call uncertain. CDR3 length equals 11 residues. The V end was cut by 2 bases, the J end by 7 bases, with 5 bases between. The V gene's germline CDR1 is DFQATT and CDR2 SNEGSKA (reference sequence). The CDR3 nucleotides read TGCAGTGCTAGATATCTCGGGGAGCTGTTTTTT. This translates into CSARYLGELFF.

The chain recombines TRBV13 with TRBJ2-1; possible D gene TRBD2, 5 bases. The CDR3 is made up of 14 amino acids. Trimming removed 5 bases from V and 8 bases from J, with 16 bases in between. Germline V gene sequence: CDR1 PRHDT, CDR2 FYEKMQ (reference sequence). CDR3 residues: CASSLQRRGYEQFF. The CDR3 DNA reads as TGTGCCAGCAGCCTACAGCGGCGAGGGTATGAGCAGTTCTTC.

The chain is built from TRBV20-1 and TRBJ2-1; D perhaps matches TRBD2 (6 bases). With 3 bases removed from V and 7 bases from J, the gap between germline ends came to 19 bases. This CDR3 has 15 residues. Looked up from germline, CDR1 is DFQATT and CDR2 is SNEGSKA (reference sequence). CDR3: CSASGGTAEWNEQFF. The CDR3 nucleotides are TGCAGTGCTAGTGGTGGGACTGCCGAATGGAATGAGCAGTTCTTC.

Many counts were recorded for this clone. CDR3 in amino acids: CASSFPGMGTDTQYF. CDR3 in DNA: TGTGCCAGCAGTTTTCCAGGAATGGGCACAGATACGCAGTATTTT. The rearrangement joins TRBV27 to TRBJ2-3; D call uncertain. The ends were cut back, 3 bases at V and 1 base at J, with 11 bases in the middle. Germline V gene sequence: CDR1 MNHEY, CDR2 SMNVEV (reference sequence). The CDR3 extends over 15 amino acids.

A few counts support this clone. J is TRBJ2-1 and V is TRBV4-1, with no clear D. The V and J ends lost 0 bases and 5 bases respectively, with 5 bases between them. The CDR3 spans 13 residues. Germline assignment: CDR1 MGHRA and CDR2 YSYEKL. Written as DNA, the CDR3 is TGCGCCAGCAGCCAAGACAGGCACAATGAGCAGTTCTTC. Residues: CASSQDRHNEQFF.

This clone has only a few counts. The V call is TRBV6-5, the J call TRBJ1-2, with 8 bases lining up with TRBD1. This CDR3 has 15 residues. The germline V gene has CDR1 MNHEY and CDR2 SVGAGI. V gave up 4 bases and J gave up 6 bases; unmatched junction bases: 10. CDR3 DNA sequence: TGTGCCAGCAGTTCACCCAAGACAGGGGTCCATGGCTACACCTTC. It yields the protein CASSSPKTGVHGYTF.

The CDR3 loop reads CSVSGSSYEQYF. The DNA for the CDR3 is TGCAGCGTGAGCGGGAGCTCCTACGAGCAGTACTTC. The chain employs TRBV29-1 and TRBJ2-7, with 8 positions matching TRBD2. CDR1 is SQVTM and CDR2 is ANQGSEA in the germline V gene. With 6 bases clipped from V and 0 bases from J, the junction kept 1 base outside the gene matches. The CDR3 is made up of 12 amino acids.

This chain joins TRBV29-1 and TRBJ2-1; 11 bases line up with TRBD2. Losses at the gene ends were 7 bases for V and 9 bases for J; bases not matched to a gene: 11. Germline V lookup: CDR1 SQVTM, CDR2 ANQGSEA. The CDR3 is 14 residues long. The CDR3 is CSAATSGNVGEQFF. The CDR3 DNA reads TGCAGCGCCGCGACTAGCGGGAATGTGGGTGAGCAGTTCTTC.

The V and J genes are TRBV2 and TRBJ2-2; D unclear. CDR1 SNHLY and CDR2 FYNNEI come from the germline V gene. V was clipped by 2 bases and J by 0 bases, with 4 bases between them. This CDR3 has 14 amino acids. This CDR3 is CASSEQTNTGELFF. CDR3 nucleotide sequence: TGTGCCAGCAGTGAACAAACGAACACCGGGGAGCTGTTTTTT.

The chain carries TRBV5-4 and TRBJ2-1, with TRBD2 matching over 7 bases. CDR1 and CDR2 (germline): SGHNT, YYREEE (reference sequence). CDR3 length: 17 residues. Trimming removed 0 bases from V and 2 bases from J; junction bases left unmatched: 8. The CDR3 sequence is CASSLASSGHTYNEQFF. The DNA of the CDR3 is TGTGCCAGCAGCTTGGCGTCTAGCGGACACACCTACAATGAGCAGTTCTTC.

The CDR3 DNA sequence: TGTGCCAGCAGCGACAGGGTTTCAGAGCAGTACTTC. Amino acids: CASSDRVSEQYF. The chain uses TRBV6-5 and TRBJ2-7; 7 bases align to TRBD1. V dropped 6 bases and J dropped 7; count of bases not matched to a gene: 6. The CDR3 has 12 amino acids. The germline V gene encodes CDR1 MNHEY and CDR2 SVGAGI.

V usage is TRBV5-4 and J usage is TRBJ1-2; the match to TRBD1 covers 8 bases. CDR1 SGHNT and CDR2 YYREEE come from the germline V gene (reference sequence). Trimming removed 3 bases from V and 2 bases from J; junction bases left unmatched: 3. This CDR3 comprises 14 residues. The CDR3 nucleotides read TGTGCCAGCAGCTCGGGACAGGACAACTATGGCTACACCTTC. It codes for CASSSGQDNYGYTF. Supplemented by reference TRBV5-4 and TRBJ1-2, the full variable domain reads ETGVTQSPTHLIKTRGQQVTLRCSSQSGHNTVSWYQQALGQGPQFIFQYYREEENGRGNFPPRFSGLQFPNYSSELNVNALELDDSALYLCASSSGQDNYGYTFGSGTRLTVV.

This chain connects TRBV7-9 to TRBJ2-1; 12 positions agree with TRBD2. The V gene end was trimmed by 5 bases and the J gene end by 8 bases; junction bases not matched to a gene: 7. CDR3 length: 15 amino acids. Germline loops: CDR1 SEHNR, CDR2 FQNEAQ (reference sequence). Here the CDR3 reads CASSIRLAGAHEQFF. As DNA, the CDR3 is TGTGCCAGCAGCATAAGACTAGCGGGAGCACATGAGCAGTTCTTC.

The chain links TRBV7-2 to TRBJ2-3; TRBD2 might be the D (6 bases). CDR1 SGHTA and CDR2 FQGNSA come from the germline V gene. CDR3 size: 13 residues. V dropped 2 bases and J dropped 5 bases, with 8 bases sitting between them. The CDR3 bases are TGTGCCAGCAGCTTACTAGCGATAGATACGCAGTATTTT. It is translated as CASSLLAIDTQYF.

The rearrangement joins TRBV7-9 to TRBJ1-3; TRBD1 matches at 8 bases. With V trimmed by 5 bases and J by 10 bases, 7 bases remained unmatched. The CDR3 is 13 amino acids. Germline lookup yields CDR1 SEHNR and CDR2 FQNEAQ (reference sequence). Written as DNA, the CDR3 is TGTGCCAGCAGCCCTGGACAGGGTTCAACCATATATTTT. Amino acids: CASSPGQGSTIYF.

V gene TRBV5-1 combines with J gene TRBJ2-1; TRBD1 matches at 9 bases. Germline CDR1 is SGHRS and CDR2 is YFSETQ. Trimming removed 7 bases from V and 2 bases from J; junction bases left unmatched: 4. This CDR3 comprises 14 residues. The chain's CDR3 is CASYRDRAYNEQFF. The CDR3 region has the DNA TGCGCCAGCTATCGGGACAGGGCCTACAATGAGCAGTTCTTC.

J is TRBJ2-6 and V is TRBV27; the match to TRBD1 covers 9 bases. Trimming removed 5 bases from V and 1 base from J; junction bases left unmatched: 6. Germline lookup yields CDR1 MNHEY and CDR2 SMNVEV (reference sequence). CDR3 length: 17 amino acids. CDR3 nucleotide sequence: TGTGCCAGCAGTACCGGGACAGGGTGGTCTGGGGCCAACGTCCTGACTTTC. Amino acids: CASSTGTGWSGANVLTF.

The chain uses TRBV6-5 and TRBJ1-1, with 8 bases matching TRBD1. With V trimmed by 2 bases and J by 8 bases, 4 bases remained unmatched. Germline V gene data show CDR1 as MNHEY and CDR2 as SVGAGI. This CDR3 has 13 amino acids. The CDR3 DNA is TGTGCCAGCAGTTACCGTCGGGACAGGGAAGCTTTCTTT. Protein sequence: CASSYRRDREAFF.

The chain uses TRBV2 and TRBJ1-5; TRBD1 matches 7 bases. V trimming: 6 bases; J trimming: 5 bases; junction bases outside the gene matches: 7. Germline assignment: CDR1 SNHLY and CDR2 FYNNEI. The CDR3 consists of 14 residues. CDR3 protein: CASRPGQLDQPQHF. The CDR3 DNA reads TGTGCCAGCAGGCCGGGACAGCTTGATCAGCCCCAGCATTTT.

The chain is built from TRBV5-5 and TRBJ2-5, with D maybe TRBD1 (5 bases). Germline loops: CDR1 SGHKS, CDR2 YYEKEE (reference sequence). This CDR3 spans 14 amino acids. Trimming shortened V by 4 bases and J by 1 base, and 11 bases separated the two germline ends. In DNA form, the CDR3 reads TGTGCCAGCAGCCCCAGACAGTCCCAAGAGACCCAGTACTTC. Its translation is CASSPRQSQETQYF. Combining the CDR3 with reference TRBV5-5 and TRBJ2-5 gives the whole variable domain DAGVTQSPTHLIKTRGQQVTLRCSPISGHKSVSWYQQVLGQGPQFIFQYYEKEERGRGNFPDRFSARQFPNYSSELNVNALLLGDSALYLCASSPRQSQETQYFGPGTRLLVL.

This rearrangement joins TRBV2 to TRBJ2-5, with D possibly matching TRBD1 (6 bases). This CDR3 has 14 residues. The V end lost 3 bases, the J end lost 1 base, and 9 bases lay between the germline ends. The V gene's germline CDR1 is SNHLY and CDR2 FYNNEI. CDR3 coding DNA: TGTGCCAGCAGTGACGACAGGTTCCAAGAGACCCAGTACTTC. It is translated as CASSDDRFQETQYF.

This clone was detected only once. This chain joins TRBV5-6 and TRBJ1-2, with TRBD1 matching 8 bases. V was clipped by 1 base and J by 8 bases; unmatched bases: 4. The CDR3 extends over 13 amino acids. Germline V gene sequence: CDR1 SGHDT, CDR2 YYEEEE. The DNA of the CDR3 is TGTGCCAGCAGCTTGCAGGGGGCGCAGGGCTACACCTTC. Translated: CASSLQGAQGYTF.